This T cell receptor beta chain was recovered during a study of identifying expanded T cells in peripheral blood. General observations from the study: About 1.2 clones differed between technical replicates, versus about 16 and 19 over time. Variance in clone template counts between approximately two-week samples significantly increased with total template count across all healthy donors.

Generated by immunoSEQ multiplex PCR, the TCRdb table keeps only in-frame clones and is missing some. The data contain over 100,000 clones, about 88% of them singletons. No infections or other immune events were documented during collection. On this clone itself: Its antigen is unknown.

This CDR3 is 15 amino acids long. Trimming took 1 base from V and 4 from J, leaving 12 bases between them. CDR1 SGHRS and CDR2 YFSETQ come from the germline V gene. The source is a person between 18 and 75 years old in good health. Input material: blood. V usage is TRBV5-1 and J usage is TRBJ1-3; D is possibly TRBD1 (5 bases). CDR3 region: CASSLTGLMGNTIYF. CDR3 sequence (DNA): TGCGCCAGCAGCTTGACAGGCCTTATGGGAAACACCATATATTTT.